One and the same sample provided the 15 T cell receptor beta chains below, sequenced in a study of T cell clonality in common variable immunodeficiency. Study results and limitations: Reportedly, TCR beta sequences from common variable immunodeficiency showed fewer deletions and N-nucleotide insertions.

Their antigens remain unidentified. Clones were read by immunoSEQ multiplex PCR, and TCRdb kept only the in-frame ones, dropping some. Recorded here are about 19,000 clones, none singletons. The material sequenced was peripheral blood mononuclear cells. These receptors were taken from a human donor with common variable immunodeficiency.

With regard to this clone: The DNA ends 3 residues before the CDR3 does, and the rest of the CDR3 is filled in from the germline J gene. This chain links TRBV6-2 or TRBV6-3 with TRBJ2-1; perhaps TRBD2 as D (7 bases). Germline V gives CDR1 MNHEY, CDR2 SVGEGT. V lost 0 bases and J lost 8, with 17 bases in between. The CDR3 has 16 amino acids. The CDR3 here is CASSYSWGGAGDEQFF. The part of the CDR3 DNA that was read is TGTGCCAGCAGTTACTCGTGGGGGGGCGCCGGTGATGAG.

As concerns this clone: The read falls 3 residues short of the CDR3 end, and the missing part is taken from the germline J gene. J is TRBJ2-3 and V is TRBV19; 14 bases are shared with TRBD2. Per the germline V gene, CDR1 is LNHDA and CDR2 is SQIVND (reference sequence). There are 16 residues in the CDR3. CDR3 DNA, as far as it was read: TGTGCCAGTAGGACTCCGGGACTAGCGGGAGTGAGCACG. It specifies CASRTPGLAGVST. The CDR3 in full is CASRTPGLAGVSTQYF.

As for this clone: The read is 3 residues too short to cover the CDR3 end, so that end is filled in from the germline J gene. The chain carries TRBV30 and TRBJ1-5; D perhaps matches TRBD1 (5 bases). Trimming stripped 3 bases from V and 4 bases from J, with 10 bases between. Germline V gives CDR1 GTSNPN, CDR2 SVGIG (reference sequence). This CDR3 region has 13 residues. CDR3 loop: CAWSLQGNQPQHF. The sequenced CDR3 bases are TGTGCCTGGAGCCTGCAGGGAAATCAGCCC.

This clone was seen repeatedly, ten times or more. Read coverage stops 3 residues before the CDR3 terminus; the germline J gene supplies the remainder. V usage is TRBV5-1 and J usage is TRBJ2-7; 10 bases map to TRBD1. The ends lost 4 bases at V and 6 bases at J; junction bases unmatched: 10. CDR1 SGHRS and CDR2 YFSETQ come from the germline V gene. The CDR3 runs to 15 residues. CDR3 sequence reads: CASSLYRDRGGEQYF. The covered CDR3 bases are TGCGCCAGCAGCCTCTACCGGGACAGGGGAGGCGAG.

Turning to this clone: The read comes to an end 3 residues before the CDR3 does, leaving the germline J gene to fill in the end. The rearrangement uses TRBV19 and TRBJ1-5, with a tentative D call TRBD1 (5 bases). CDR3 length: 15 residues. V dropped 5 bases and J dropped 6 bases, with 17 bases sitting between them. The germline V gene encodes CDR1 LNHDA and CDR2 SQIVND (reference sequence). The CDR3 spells CASSGALGEAQPQHF. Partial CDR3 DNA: TGTGCCAGTAGTGGGGCTTTAGGGGAGGCTCAGCCC.

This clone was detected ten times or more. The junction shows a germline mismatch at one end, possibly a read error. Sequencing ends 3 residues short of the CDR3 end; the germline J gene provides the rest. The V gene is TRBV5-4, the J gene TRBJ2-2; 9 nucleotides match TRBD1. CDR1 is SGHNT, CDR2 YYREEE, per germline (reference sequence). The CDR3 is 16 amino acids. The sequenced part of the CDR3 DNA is TGTGCCAGCACCTTGGGTACAGGGGGCAACGCCGGGGAG. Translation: CASTLGTGGNAGE. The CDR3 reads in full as CASTLGTGGNAGELFF.

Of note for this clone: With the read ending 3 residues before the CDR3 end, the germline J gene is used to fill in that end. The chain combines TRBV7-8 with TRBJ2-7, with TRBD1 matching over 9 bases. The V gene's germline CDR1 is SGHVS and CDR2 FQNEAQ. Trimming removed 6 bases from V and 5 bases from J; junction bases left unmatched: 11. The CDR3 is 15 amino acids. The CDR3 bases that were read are TGTGCCAGCAGACCTCCCGGGACAGGGAGTCACGAG. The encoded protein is CASRPPGTGSHE. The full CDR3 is CASRPPGTGSHEQYF.

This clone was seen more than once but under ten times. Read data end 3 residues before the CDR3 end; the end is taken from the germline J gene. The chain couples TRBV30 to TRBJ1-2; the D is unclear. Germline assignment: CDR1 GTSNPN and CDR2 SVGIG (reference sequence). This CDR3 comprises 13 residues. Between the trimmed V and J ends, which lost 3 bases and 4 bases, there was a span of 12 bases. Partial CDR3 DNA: TGTGCCTGGAGAGATGCAGGCGCCTATGGC. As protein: CAWRDAGAYG. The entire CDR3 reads CAWRDAGAYGYTF.

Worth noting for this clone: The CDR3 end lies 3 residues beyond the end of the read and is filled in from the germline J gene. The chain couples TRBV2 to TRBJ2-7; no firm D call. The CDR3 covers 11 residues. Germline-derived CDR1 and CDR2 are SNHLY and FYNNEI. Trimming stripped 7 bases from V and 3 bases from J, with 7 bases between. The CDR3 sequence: CASTQFYEQYF. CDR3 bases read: TGTGCCAGCACACAGTTCTACGAG. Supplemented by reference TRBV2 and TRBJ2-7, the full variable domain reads EPEVTQTPSHQVTQMGQEVILRCVPISNHLYFYWYRQILGQKVEFLVSFYNNEISEKSEIFDDQFSVERPDGSNFTLKIRSTKLEDSAMYFCASTQFYEQYFGPGTRLTVT.

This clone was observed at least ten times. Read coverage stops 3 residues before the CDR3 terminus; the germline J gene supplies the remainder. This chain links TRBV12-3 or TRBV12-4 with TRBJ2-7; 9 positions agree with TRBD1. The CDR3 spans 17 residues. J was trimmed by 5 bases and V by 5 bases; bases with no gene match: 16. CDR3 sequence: CASSRLGIRDRENEQYF. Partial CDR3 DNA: TGTGCCAGCAGTAGACTAGGGATCCGGGACAGGGAGAACGAG.

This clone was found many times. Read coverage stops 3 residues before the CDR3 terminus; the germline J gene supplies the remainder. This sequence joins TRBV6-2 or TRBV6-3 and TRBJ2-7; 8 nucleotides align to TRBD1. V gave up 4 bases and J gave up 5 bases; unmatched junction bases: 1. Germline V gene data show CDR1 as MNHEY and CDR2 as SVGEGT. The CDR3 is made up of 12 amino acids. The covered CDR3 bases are TGTGCCAGCAGTTTACAGGGGGACGAG. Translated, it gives CASSLQGDE. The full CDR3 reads CASSLQGDEQYF.

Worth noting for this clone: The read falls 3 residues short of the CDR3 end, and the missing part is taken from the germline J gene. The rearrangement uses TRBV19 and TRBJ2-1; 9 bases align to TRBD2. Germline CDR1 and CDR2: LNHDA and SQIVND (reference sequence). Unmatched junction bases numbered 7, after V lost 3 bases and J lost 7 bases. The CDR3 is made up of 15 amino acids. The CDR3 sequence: CASSMPGLARNEQFF. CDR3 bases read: TGTGCCAGTAGTATGCCGGGACTAGCTAGGAATGAG.

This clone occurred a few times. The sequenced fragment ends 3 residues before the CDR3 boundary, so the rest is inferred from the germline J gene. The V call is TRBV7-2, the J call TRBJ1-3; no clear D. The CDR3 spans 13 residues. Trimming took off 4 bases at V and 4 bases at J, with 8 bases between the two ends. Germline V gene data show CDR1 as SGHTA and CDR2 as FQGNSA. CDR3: CASSSNNGNTIYF. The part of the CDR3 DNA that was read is TGTGCCAGCAGCTCTAATAACGGAAACACC.

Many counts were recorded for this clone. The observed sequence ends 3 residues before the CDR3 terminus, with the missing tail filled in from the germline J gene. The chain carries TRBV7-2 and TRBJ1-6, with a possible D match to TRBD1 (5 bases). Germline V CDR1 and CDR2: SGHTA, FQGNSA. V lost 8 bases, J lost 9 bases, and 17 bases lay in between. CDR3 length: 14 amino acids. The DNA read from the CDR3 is TGTGCCAGCGTCGCGGGGACCGCCGCTTCACCC. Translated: CASVAGTAASP. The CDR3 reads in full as CASVAGTAASPLHF.

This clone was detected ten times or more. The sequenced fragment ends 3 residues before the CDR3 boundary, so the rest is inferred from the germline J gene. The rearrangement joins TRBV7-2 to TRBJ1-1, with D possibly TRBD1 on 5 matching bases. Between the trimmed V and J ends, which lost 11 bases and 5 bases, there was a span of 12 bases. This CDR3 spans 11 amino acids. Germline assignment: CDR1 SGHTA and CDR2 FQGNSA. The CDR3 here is CAGSGMTEAFF. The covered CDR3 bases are TGTGCCGGTTCAGGGATGACTGAA.